Following are 20 T cell receptor beta chains from one sample sequenced in a study of blood T cell repertoires in COVID-19 (dated by TCRdb to 2018 to 2021). The protocol used for the library was the immunoSEQ multiplex PCR assay. Held by TCRdb, this immuneACCESS table contains in-frame sequences only and omits some clones. Under half of the omission traces to an unresolved V gene where checked; the cause of the rest is unknown. This sample holds about 410,000 clones; roughly 90% were observed only once. The ten biggest clones cover about 1.5% of the sample. The sample was peripheral blood. Receptors were obtained from a woman younger than 45 with active or convalescent COVID-19.

This chain uses TRBV6-1 with TRBJ1-2, with no clear D. CDR3 length: 14 residues. Trimming removed 3 bases from V and 5 bases from J, with 13 bases in between. Germline loops: CDR1 MNHNS, CDR2 SASEGT. CDR3 nucleotide sequence: TGTGCCAGCAGTGAGGTCGGTCTTCGGTATGGCTACACCTTC. Its protein is CASSEVGLRYGYTF.

The rearrangement joins TRBV5-6 to TRBJ2-5; 8 bases match TRBD2. Germline V lookup: CDR1 SGHDT, CDR2 YYEEEE. V trimming: 2 bases; J trimming: 3 bases; junction bases outside the gene matches: 6. The CDR3 loop spans 15 amino acids. CDR3 loop: CASSFRLGGEETQYF. CDR3 DNA: TGTGCCAGCAGCTTTAGGCTCGGGGGGGAAGAGACCCAGTACTTC.

This clone was picked up one time. The V and J genes are TRBV2 and TRBJ1-1; D call uncertain. The CDR3 has 11 amino acids. The V end lost 7 bases, the J end lost 4 bases, and 7 bases lay between the germline ends. Looked up from germline, CDR1 is SNHLY and CDR2 is FYNNEI. The CDR3 here is CASNSGTEAFF. The CDR3 DNA sequence: TGTGCCAGCAACAGCGGCACTGAAGCTTTCTTT.

A word on this clone: This specimen includes other DNA sequences encoding the same CDR3. The CDR3 bases are TGTGCCAGCAGCTTGGTTGGGGGCGGGGAGCAGTTCTTC. As protein: CASSLVGGGEQFF. The rearrangement joins TRBV5-4 to TRBJ2-1; D might be TRBD1 (6 bases). V gave up 0 bases and J gave up 10 bases, with 11 bases separating them. The CDR3 has 13 amino acids. In germline, CDR1 is SGHNT, CDR2 YYREEE (reference sequence).

The chain links TRBV19 to TRBJ1-1, with D tentatively TRBD1 (5 bases). V gave up 9 bases and J gave up 7 bases, with 21 bases separating them. CDR3 length: 14 residues. CDR1 is LNHDA, CDR2 SQIVND, per germline (reference sequence). CDR3 nucleotide sequence: TGTGCCAGCACGCGGGGGTCCAGCAGGGATGAAGCTTTCTTT. Its protein is CASTRGSSRDEAFF.

The chain couples TRBV5-5 to TRBJ1-1; maybe TRBD1 (6 bases). The V end was cut by 3 bases, the J end by 5 bases, with 14 bases between. Germline CDR1 is SGHKS and CDR2 is YYEKEE (reference sequence). The CDR3 has 14 residues. The CDR3 nucleotides read TGTGCCAGCAGCTGGGCCTCAGGGGTGACTGAAGCTTTCTTT. Its protein product is CASSWASGVTEAFF.

The chain links TRBV5-8 to TRBJ1-3; D remains ambiguous. The CDR3 has 17 residues. Germline values: CDR1 SGHTS, CDR2 YDEGEE. Between the trimmed V and J ends, which lost 1 base and 1 base, there was a span of 15 bases. The CDR3 sequence: CASSLPRAGSSGNTIYF. In DNA form, the CDR3 reads TGTGCCAGCAGCTTGCCTCGGGCGGGGTCATCTGGAAACACCATATATTTT.

This clone was detected only once. The V and J genes are TRBV7-9 and TRBJ1-2; TRBD1 matches 7 bases. V gave up 5 bases and J gave up 3 bases; unmatched junction bases: 6. The length of the CDR3 is 14 residues. Germline assignment: CDR1 SEHNR and CDR2 FQNEAQ (reference sequence). CDR3 in amino acids: CASSPRDSYYGYTF. The DNA for the CDR3 is TGTGCCAGCAGCCCCCGGGACAGTTACTATGGCTACACCTTC.

This clone showed up just a few times. The V gene is TRBV11-2, the J gene TRBJ1-1; perhaps TRBD1 as D (5 bases). The CDR3 has 13 residues. The germline V and J ends were trimmed by 1 base and 6 bases, with 9 bases remaining between them. In germline, CDR1 is SGHAT, CDR2 FQNNGV. CDR3 sequence (DNA): TGTGCCAGCAGCTTAGGACAGAAAGCTGAAGCTTTCTTT. This codes for CASSLGQKAEAFF.

The chain recombines TRBV24-1 with TRBJ2-3; TRBD1 agrees at 9 bases. CDR1 is KGHDR, CDR2 SFDVKD, per germline. With 4 bases clipped from V and 2 bases from J, the junction kept 6 bases outside the gene matches. The CDR3 is 16 residues long. DNA for the CDR3: TGTGCCACCAGTGACGGGGGACAGGGTATCACAGATACGCAGTATTTT. Translating gives CATSDGGQGITDTQYF.

The chain employs TRBV5-1 and TRBJ1-2, with a possible D match to TRBD1 (5 bases). The CDR3 length is 14 residues. Germline-derived CDR1 and CDR2 are SGHRS and YFSETQ. Trimming left V 4 bases short and J 4 bases short, with 14 bases between. The CDR3 DNA follows: TGCGCCAGCAGCCCTTCCGGGGGAGTCTATGGCTACACCTTC. It specifies CASSPSGGVYGYTF.

This chain connects TRBV27 to TRBJ1-2; TRBD1 might be the D (6 bases). There are 12 residues in the CDR3. Germline V gene lookup returns CDR1 MNHEY and CDR2 SMNVEV (reference sequence). Trimming removed 8 bases at V and 2 bases at J, with 9 bases between. CDR3 in amino acids: CASSRGNYGYTF. The CDR3 bases are TGTGCCAGCTCCAGGGGCAACTATGGCTACACCTTC.

This chain uses TRBV7-2 with TRBJ2-3, with D possibly TRBD2 on 5 matching bases. The CDR3 is 12 amino acids. Germline V gives CDR1 SGHTA, CDR2 FQGNSA. Deletions cut 5 bases from V and 8 bases from J, with 11 bases between. CDR3 protein: CASSAALVTQYF. CDR3 coding DNA: TGTGCCAGCAGCGCAGCACTAGTTACGCAGTATTTT.

The chain couples TRBV5-1 to TRBJ1-2, with 7 bases fitting TRBD1. Germline CDR1 SGHRS, CDR2 YFSETQ. The J segment lost 6 bases and the V segment lost 0 bases, leaving 8 bases of the junction unmatched. The CDR3 sequence is 15 residues long. CDR3 nucleotides: TGCGCCAGCAGCTTGGCCGCAGGGGGGCTTCATGGCTACACCTTC. Residues: CASSLAAGGLHGYTF. Combining the CDR3 with reference TRBV5-1 and TRBJ1-2 gives the whole variable domain KAGVTQTPRYLIKTRGQQVTLSCSPISGHRSVSWYQQTPGQGLQFLFEYFSETQRNKGNFPGRFSGRQFSNSRSEMNVSTLELGDSALYLCASSLAAGGLHGYTFGSGTRLTVV.

The chain combines TRBV5-4 with TRBJ1-2; TRBD1 might be the D (5 bases). The V gene lost 0 bases and the J gene lost 4 bases, with 13 bases spanning the gap. This CDR3 region has 15 residues. CDR1 and CDR2 (germline): SGHNT, YYREEE (reference sequence). In nucleotides, the CDR3 is TGTGCCAGCAGCTTGGGGGCAGGGCAAGGCTATGGCTACACCTTC. Encoded protein: CASSLGAGQGYGYTF.

The rearrangement joins TRBV5-1 to TRBJ2-1; D is possibly TRBD2 (7 bases). V lost 6 bases, J lost 3 bases, and 16 bases lay in between. The CDR3 runs to 15 residues. Germline V gives CDR1 SGHRS, CDR2 YFSETQ. As DNA, the CDR3 is TGCGCCAGCACCCCGGGGGGCGGATACTACAATGAGCAGTTCTTC. The encoded protein is CASTPGGGYYNEQFF.

The DNA of the CDR3 is TGTGCCACCAGCAGAGGCAGGGTCACAGGGCAAGAGACCCAGTACTTC. Amino acid sequence: CATSRGRVTGQETQYF. This rearrangement joins TRBV15 to TRBJ2-5; possibly TRBD1 for D (6 bases). The CDR3 has 16 residues. The V end was cut by 1 base, the J end by 2 bases, with 14 bases between. CDR1 is LNHNV, CDR2 YYDKDF, per germline (reference sequence).

The chain couples TRBV10-1 to TRBJ2-5; 7 bases line up with TRBD2. The junction had 2 bases not matched to a gene; V was cut back by 3 bases and J by 4 bases. This CDR3 has 13 residues. Germline V gene data show CDR1 as WNHNN and CDR2 as SYGVQD (reference sequence). CDR3 residues: CASSEAGLETQYF. In DNA form, the CDR3 reads TGCGCCAGCAGTGAAGCGGGACTAGAGACCCAGTACTTC.

The V and J genes are TRBV4-1 and TRBJ1-2; the D is unclear. The CDR3 is 15 residues long. The germline gives CDR1 MGHRA, CDR2 YSYEKL. V dropped 0 bases and J dropped 0 bases, with 8 bases sitting between them. CDR3 nucleotide sequence: TGCGCCAGCAGCCAAGATGAGGTATCTAACTATGGCTACACCTTC. Translating it yields CASSQDEVSNYGYTF.

The table lists this clone with a few counts. This chain links TRBV27 with TRBJ2-7; a weak D match, TRBD2 (6 bases). The CDR3 contains 16 residues. Germline loops: CDR1 MNHEY, CDR2 SMNVEV (reference sequence). With 6 bases removed from V and 2 bases from J, the gap between germline ends came to 20 bases. This CDR3 is CASRKGGTEITYEQYF. DNA for the CDR3: TGTGCCAGCAGGAAAGGAGGGACCGAAATAACCTACGAGCAGTACTTC.